The present T cell receptor beta chain was sequenced within a study of blood T cell repertoires in COVID-19 (dated by TCRdb to between 2020 and 2021). In the study overall: Samples from collaborators originated in the United States, Italy and Spain and spanned both the acute and convalescent phases of COVID-19. The prospective study material was composed of cDNA or gDNA derived from T cells, B-cell-depleted T cells, or PBMCs. A freely available public database, intended as a resource for researchers studying the immune response to SARS-CoV-2, is where the repertoires were released. Where available, HLA class I and class II types were obtained from metadata supplied by the sample provider rather than from assay-based typing. The sample metadata nearly always contained a de-identified subject ID, COVID-19 status, age in years and sex. Deeply sampled blood TCRbeta repertoires from subjects exposed to, actively infected with, or recovered from COVID-19 were included in the dataset. The samples were drawn from two sources: the first 160 participants of the ongoing ImmuneRACE study, and 1,254 subjects contributed by 6 global collaborators.

From a lookup of the germline V gene, CDR1 and CDR2 are KGHDR and SFDVKD. The CDR3 contains 15 residues, cysteine and phenylalanine counted. The kept DNA is CDR3 alone, 45 bases in frame from the first base. V and J are truncated by 9 bases and 0 bases respectively, leaving an intervening sequence of 15 bases. TCRbeta CDR3 regions were amplified from genomic DNA using the immunoSEQ Assay, a bias-controlled multiplex PCR. The authors processed their data as follows. The number of nucleated cells in each sample was estimated by amplification of reference gene primers within the assay. Sequence reads were collapsed and filtered to measure the absolute abundance of every unique TCRbeta CDR3 rearrangement. For each sample, productive Simpson clonality was calculated as the square root of Simpson's diversity index across productive rearrangements. TCRdb provides this immuneACCESS table in a form limited to in-frame rearrangements. Some clones are lacking; in checked studies, under half of them reflect an unresolved V gene, and why the rest are absent is not known. D and trimming come from the DNA, and the V and J calls and clone size come from that table. Counted in this sample were 50,000 to 65,000 clones; approximately 88% of them appeared once. Of the sample, roughly 15% falls within the top ten clones.

This clone was counted between two and nine times. Its specific antigen is unknown. No base quality information exists; no much larger clone differs at one position. Overall study outcomes, separate from this receptor: Clinical and demographic metadata were provided uncurated, with the amount varying by source and participant.

One collaborating source in Seattle enrolled patients while the patients were actively infected and followed the patients over time throughout the course of disease. Whole blood was collected in K2EDTA tubes by collaborating institutions according to the institutions' own protocols. For TCRbeta analysis, collaborator samples were shipped as frozen whole blood, as isolated PBMCs, or as DNA extracted from either sample type. The sample taken for sequencing was peripheral blood. Rearrangement joined TRBV24-1 to TRBJ2-3; TRBD2 could be the D gene, as 6 bases match. The sequence derives from a man between 60 and 75 years old with COVID-19, enrolled during active disease. The nucleotide sequence is TGTGCCACCGCAGGTGGGAGCGGGAGCACAGATACGCAGTATTTT. Translated, it reads CATAGGSGSTDTQYF.